This record looks at one TCR beta chain sequence and its context. Its binding antigen is unknown. No base qualities exist here, and no much larger clone lies one base off it. Focal radiation therapy combined with CTLA-4 blockade (ipilimumab) was tested in patients with chemo-refractory metastatic non-small-cell lung cancer. The CDR3 goes from the cysteine to the phenylalanine over 13 residues. Only the CDR3 DNA is retained, 39 bases long and in frame from the first base. CDR1 and CDR2, looked up from the germline V gene, are MNHNS and SASEGT. The V and J ends are trimmed by 7 bases and 1 base, leaving 8 bases between them. The data derive from a study of radiotherapy plus CTLA-4 blockade in lung cancer (dated 2018 in TCRdb). With regard to the full study: Objective responses occurred in roughly 19% of enrolled patients, and 30% to 35% achieved disease control.

The paper as a whole reports these results and caveats: After treatment with radiotherapy and ipilimumab, TCR clones that originated in tumors expanded in peripheral blood. The strongest predictors of response, as reported, were early dynamic changes in blood T cell clones along with a rise in serum interferon-beta after radiation.

Library prep was done by the immunoSEQ multiplex PCR assay. TCRdb provides this immuneACCESS table in a form limited to in-frame rearrangements. Some clones are lacking; in checked studies, under half of them reflect an unresolved V gene, and why the rest are absent is not known. The sample table records about 24,000 clones; about 76% of these occur just once. The leading ten clones occupy approximately 3% of the sample. The sample was peripheral blood, taken from a patient treated with radiotherapy plus ipilimumab. The rearrangement combines TRBV6-1 with TRBJ2-4; no confident D gene assignment can be made. The clonotype was recovered from a human donor with non-small cell lung cancer whose response to radiotherapy plus ipilimumab could not be evaluated. The sequenced DNA is TGTGCCAGCAATACTTTTGCCAAAAACATTCAGTACTTC. This is translated as CASNTFAKNIQYF.